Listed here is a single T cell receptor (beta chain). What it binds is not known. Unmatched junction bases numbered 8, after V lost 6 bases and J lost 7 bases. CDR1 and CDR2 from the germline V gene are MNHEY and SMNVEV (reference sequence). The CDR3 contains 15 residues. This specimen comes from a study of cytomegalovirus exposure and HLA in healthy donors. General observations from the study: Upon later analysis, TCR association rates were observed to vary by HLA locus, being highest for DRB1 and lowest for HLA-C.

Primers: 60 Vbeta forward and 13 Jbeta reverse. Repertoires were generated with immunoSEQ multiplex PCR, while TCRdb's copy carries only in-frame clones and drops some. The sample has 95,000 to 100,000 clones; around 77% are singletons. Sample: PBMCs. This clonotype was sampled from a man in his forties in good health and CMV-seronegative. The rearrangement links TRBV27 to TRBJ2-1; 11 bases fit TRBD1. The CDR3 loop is CASSPRTGGSNEQFF. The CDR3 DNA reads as TGTGCCAGCAGCCCCCGGACAGGGGGCTCGAATGAGCAGTTCTTC.